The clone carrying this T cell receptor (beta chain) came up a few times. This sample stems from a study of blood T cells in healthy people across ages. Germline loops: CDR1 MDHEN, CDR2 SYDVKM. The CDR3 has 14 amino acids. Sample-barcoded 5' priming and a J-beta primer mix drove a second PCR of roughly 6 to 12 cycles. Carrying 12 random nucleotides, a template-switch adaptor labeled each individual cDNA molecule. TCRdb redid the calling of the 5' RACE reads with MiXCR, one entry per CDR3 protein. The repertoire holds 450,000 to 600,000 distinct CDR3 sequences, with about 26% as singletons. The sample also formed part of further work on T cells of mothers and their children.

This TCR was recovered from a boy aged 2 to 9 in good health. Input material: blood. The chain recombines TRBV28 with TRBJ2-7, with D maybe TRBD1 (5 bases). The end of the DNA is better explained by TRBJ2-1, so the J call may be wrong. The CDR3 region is CASSWFGARHEQFF. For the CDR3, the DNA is TGTGCCAGCAGTTGGTTTGGGGCCCGACATGAGCAGTTCTTC.